This T cell receptor (beta chain) stems from a study of blood T cell repertoires in COVID-19. V was pared by 6 bases and J by 2 bases, with 14 bases between. The CDR3 extends over 15 amino acids. Germline V lookup: CDR1 KGHDR, CDR2 SFDVKD. TCRdb's copy holds only in-frame clones and misses some; the assay was immunoSEQ multiplex PCR. The sample includes 90,000 to 120,000 clones, roughly 69% of them seen just once. The receptor's source is a man at least 80 years old with acute or convalescent COVID-19. This rearrangement joins TRBV24-1 to TRBJ2-3, with D tentatively TRBD2 (6 bases). Specimen: peripheral blood. The CDR3 coding sequence is TGTGCCACCAGTCGGGGGTCGCCTACCACAGATACGCAGTATTTT. Translating it yields CATSRGSPTTDTQYF.